This T cell receptor (beta chain) is from a study of shared clonotypes between healthy human individuals. Study-wide results and limits: Between several donors, naive CD4 clonotypes were shared at a level of around 5.1%. Compared with clonotypes that all four donors shared, non-shared clonotypes had lower generation probabilities.

Sequencing was performed with immunoSEQ multiplex PCR; in TCRdb, only in-frame clones are kept and a portion is missing. The sample gives about 2.4 million clones, more than 80% of which show up once; around 0.14% is in the top ten. With 5 bases removed from V and 5 bases from J, the gap between germline ends came to 16 bases. This CDR3 contains 14 residues. CDR1 is ENHRY and CDR2 is SYGVKD in the germline V gene. A remark on this clone: Its target is unknown.

Sequencing was carried out using naive CD4+ T cells sorted from blood. The subset here: CD45RA+ positively selected. The chain has TRBV10-3 and TRBJ2-7, with D perhaps TRBD1 or TRBD2 (5 bases each). This sequence originates from a man aged 18 to 35 in good health. The CDR3 DNA is TGTGCCATCAGTCACCTTGACGGGGCCAACGAGCAGTACTTC. Translation: CAISHLDGANEQYF.